What follows describes a single TCR beta chain. Its antigen is not known. Trimming took 6 bases from V and 8 from J, leaving 32 bases between them. The CDR3 has 19 residues. CDR1 is LNHDA, CDR2 SQIVND, per germline (reference sequence). The data stem from a study of cytomegalovirus exposure and HLA in healthy donors. Amplification used 60 Vbeta primers and 13 Jbeta primers. Profiled with immunoSEQ multiplex PCR; TCRdb holds only in-frame clones, not every one. The data hold 250,000 to 350,000 clones, with about four fifths observed a single time. The study's findings and limits: Excluded: some indistinguishable V segments such as TRBV6-2 and TRBV6-3. Several of the most significant clusters were apparently associated with common viral pathogens in a later analysis.

V gene TRBV19 combines with J gene TRBJ2-1, with D unclear. This TCR was recovered from a girl aged 2 to 9 in good health and CMV-seronegative. The sample taken for sequencing was PBMCs. This CDR3 is CASRHSVPSPGSPWDEQFF. As DNA, the CDR3 is TGTGCCAGTAGACACTCCGTACCGTCCCCCGGGTCCCCTTGGGATGAGCAGTTCTTC.